The sequence of this TCR beta chain was determined in a study of Graves' ophthalmopathy and Graves' hyperthyroidism. Study observations and caveats: For separating ophthalmopathy from stable hyperthyroidism, a 13-signature model gave about 90% sensitivity and about 80% specificity.

Note on this clonotype: What it binds is unknown.

Trimming cost V 0 bases and J 1 base, with 3 bases left between them. CDR3 length equals 13 residues. Germline-derived CDR1 and CDR2 are MGHRA and YSYEKL. RNA transcripts served as template for amplifying TCR beta CDR3 sequences. HTBI primers were used in a first-round RT-PCR, which preceded a second-round multiplex PCR. Using its own MiXCR run on the multiplex PCR reads, TCRdb lists one record per CDR3 protein. Of some 360,000 distinct CDR3 sequences detected, about 18% appear once; the ten largest clones hold about 2.4%. Ophthalmopathy not arising within 18 months of follow-up defined hyperthyroidism as stable.

The sample consisted of peripheral blood. The clonotype was recovered from an adult woman with stable Graves' hyperthyroidism. The V call is TRBV4-1, the J call TRBJ1-1, with no clear D. Written as DNA, the CDR3 is TGCGCCAGCAGCCAAGAACGGAACACTGAAGCTTTCTTT. Amino acid sequence: CASSQERNTEAFF.